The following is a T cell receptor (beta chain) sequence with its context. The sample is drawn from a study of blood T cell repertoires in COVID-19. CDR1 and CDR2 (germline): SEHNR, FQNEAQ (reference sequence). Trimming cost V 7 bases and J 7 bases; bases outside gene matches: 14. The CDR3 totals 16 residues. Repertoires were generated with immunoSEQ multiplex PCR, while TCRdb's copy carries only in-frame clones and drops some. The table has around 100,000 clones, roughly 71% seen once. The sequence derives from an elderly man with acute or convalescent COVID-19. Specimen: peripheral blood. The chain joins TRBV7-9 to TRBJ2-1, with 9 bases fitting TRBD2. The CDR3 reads CASTPQGGRARNEQFF. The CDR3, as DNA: TGTGCCAGCACCCCCCAGGGCGGGAGGGCCAGAAATGAGCAGTTCTTC.